Listed below are T cell receptor beta chains from one sample, sequenced in a study of blood T cell repertoires in COVID-19. TCRdb's copy holds only in-frame clones and misses some; the assay was immunoSEQ multiplex PCR. This repertoire shows over 30,000 clones, 88% found once; its top ten account for 8% to 10%. Sequenced sample: peripheral blood. These receptor sequences come from a human donor in a cohort sampled during active COVID-19. Both conserved end residues are part of each CDR3. Fields, in order: clone size, V gene, D gene, CDR3 length, J gene, CDR3 protein, CDR3 DNA. D genes are given only for firm matches. Not all rows give a size; the values are once, few, many and, for expanded clones, a class.

NA	TRBV9	TRBD1	14	TRBJ2-1	CASSDGTADNEQFF	TGTGCCAGCAGCGACGGGACAGCCGACAATGAGCAGTTCTTC
NA	TRBV3-1/TRBV3-2	NA	14	TRBJ1-2	CASSRTTGLGGYTF	TGTGCCAGCAGCCGGACCACAGGTCTTGGTGGCTACACCTTC
once	TRBV4-2	NA	14	TRBJ1-2	CASSPRDNNYGYTF	TGTGCCAGCAGCCCCCGGGACAATAACTATGGCTACACCTTC
NA	TRBV19	TRBD1	14	TRBJ2-7	CASRPTGFSYEQYF	TGTGCCAGTAGGCCGACAGGGTTTTCCTACGAGCAGTACTTC
NA	TRBV3-1/TRBV3-2	TRBD2	12	TRBJ2-3	CASSPGGDTQYF	TGTGCCAGCAGCCCGGGGGGAGATACGCAGTATTTT
NA	TRBV2	TRBD1	14	TRBJ1-2	CASSVLQGGHGYTF	TGTGCCAGCAGTGTGTTACAGGGGGGCCATGGCTACACCTTC
once	TRBV9	NA	18	TRBJ2-1	CASSVGDGGLISYNEQFF	TGTGCCAGCAGCGTAGGGGATGGAGGGCTGATCTCCTACAATGAGCAGTTCTTC
NA	TRBV29-1	NA	14	TRBJ2-7	CSVVGRRNPWEQYF	TGCAGCGTTGTAGGTCGGCGGAACCCCTGGGAGCAGTACTTC
NA	TRBV7-9	TRBD2	16	TRBJ2-5	CASSQRGALFQETQYF	TGTGCCAGCAGCCAGCGGGGGGCGCTCTTCCAAGAGACCCAGTACTTC
once	TRBV4-1	TRBD1	15	TRBJ1-5	CASSRTGTDNQPQHF	TGCGCCAGCAGCCGGACCGGGACAGATAATCAGCCCCAGCATTTT
NA	TRBV21-1	NA	15	TRBJ2-7	CASSKGRGLSYEQYF	TGTGCCAGCAGCAAAGGGAGGGGCCTCTCCTACGAGCAGTACTTC
once	TRBV11-2	NA	13	TRBJ1-5	CASSLDRGQPQHF	TGTGCCAGCAGCCTTGACAGAGGACAGCCCCAGCATTTT
NA	TRBV11-3	NA	13	TRBJ2-5	CASTLTEVGTQYF	TGTGCCAGCACCCTTACCGAGGTCGGGACCCAGTACTTC
NA	TRBV9	TRBD2	17	TRBJ2-2	CASSEGLAGVNTGELFF	TGTGCCAGCAGCGAGGGACTAGCGGGGGTGAACACCGGGGAGCTGTTTTTT
NA	TRBV18	NA	16	TRBJ1-4	CASSPTIDRSNEKLFF	TGTGCCAGCTCACCAACAATCGACAGGTCAAATGAAAAACTGTTTTTT
NA	TRBV4-1	TRBD2	16	TRBJ2-7	CASSSHNRGGPYEQYF	TGCGCCAGCAGCTCTCATAACCGGGGGGGCCCCTACGAGCAGTACTTC
NA	TRBV2	TRBD1	19	TRBJ1-4	CASSTRDRGEGGANEKLFF	TGTGCCAGCTCAACCCGGGACAGGGGCGAGGGGGGGGCTAATGAAAAACTGTTTTTT
NA	TRBV5-5	TRBD2	15	TRBJ2-5	CASSSSGGAGETQYF	TGTGCCAGCAGCTCGAGCGGGGGGGCGGGAGAGACCCAGTACTTC
NA	TRBV10-1	TRBD1	18	TRBJ2-2	CASSGPRDRGFCTGELFF	TGCGCCAGCAGTGGTCCCCGGGACAGGGGTTTTTGCACCGGGGAGCTGTTTTTT
NA	TRBV3-1/TRBV3-2	NA	16	TRBJ2-1	CASSQEAQRTYNEQFF	TGTGCCAGCAGCCAAGAAGCCCAGCGCACCTACAATGAGCAGTTCTTC
NA	TRBV28	NA	12	TRBJ1-2	CASSLFNYGYTF	TGTGCCAGCAGCCTCTTTAACTATGGCTACACCTTC
NA	TRBV7-5	NA	15	TRBJ2-7	CARSLRTSGYYEQYF	TGTGCCAGAAGCCTTAGGACTAGCGGGTATTACGAGCAGTACTTC
NA	TRBV30	NA	13	TRBJ1-5	CAWSVQGNQPQHF	TGTGCCTGGAGTGTACAGGGCAATCAGCCCCAGCATTTT
NA	TRBV24-1	TRBD2	14	TRBJ2-2	CATSSGGGTGELFF	TGTGCCACCAGTAGCGGGGGCGGCACCGGGGAGCTGTTTTTT
NA	TRBV27	NA	16	TRBJ1-6	CASSLGGGFMNSPLHF	TGTGCCAGCAGTTTAGGCGGGGGATTTATGAATTCACCCCTCCACTTT
NA	TRBV27	TRBD1	13	TRBJ1-4	CASSPRQGRKLFF	TGTGCCAGCAGTCCGCGACAGGGGAGGAAACTGTTTTTT
NA	TRBV2	TRBD1	16	TRBJ1-5	CASSAGTAVRGQPQHF	TGTGCCAGCAGTGCCGGGACAGCGGTTCGAGGACAGCCCCAGCATTTT
NA	TRBV18	TRBD1	15	TRBJ2-5	CASSPRQGYQETQYF	TGTGCCAGCTCACCACGACAGGGATACCAAGAGACCCAGTACTTC
NA	TRBV6-5	NA	10	TRBJ2-2	CASRSYELFF	TGTGCCAGCAGGTCCTATGAGCTGTTTTTT